This passage covers 10 T cell receptor beta chains from one sample sequenced in a study of T cells in Graves' hyperthyroidism and ophthalmopathy (dated by TCRdb to the late 2010s). The method behind the library was multiplex PCR. Sequencer: Illumina HiSeq 2000. The TCR beta CDR3 regions were amplified from the RNA transcripts. The first round of RT-PCR for the TCR CDR3 was performed with the HTBI primer set and the Qiagen OneStep RT-PCR kit. TCRdb reanalyzed the raw reads on its own, using fastp at Q25 for trimming and MiXCR for clone calling, and kept in-frame beta chains. Rows with one shared CDR3 protein collapse into an entry with the most common genes and DNA. Across this sample there are about 410,000 distinct CDR3 sequences, with 14% seen only once. Around 19% of the sample lies in the top ten. The sample taken for sequencing was blood. Source of these receptors: a woman aged 25 to 45 with Graves' ophthalmopathy.

This clonotype was counted at least ten times. The chain employs TRBV28 and TRBJ1-1; the D gene is possibly TRBD1 (5 bases). V was clipped by 5 bases and J by 4 bases, with 23 bases between them. Per germline, CDR1 MDHEN and CDR2 SYDVKM. There are 17 residues in the CDR3. The CDR3 is CASSPVREGLFSTEAFF. The CDR3 DNA sequence: TGTGCCAGCAGTCCCGTCCGGGAGGGGCTGTTTAGCACTGAAGCTTTCTTT.

In its sample, this clonotype was seen many times. The chain carries TRBV12-3 or TRBV12-4 and TRBJ1-3, with D possibly being TRBD1 (5 bases). The CDR3 is made up of 15 amino acids. V lost 6 bases, J lost 4 bases, and 16 bases lay in between. The CDR3 loop is CASSPPLGGGNTIYF. The CDR3 DNA sequence: TGTGCCAGCAGCCCCCCCCTCGGGGGAGGAAACACCATATATTTT.

The chain employs TRBV19 and TRBJ1-5, with a possible D match to TRBD1 (6 bases). This CDR3 is built from 17 residues. V was cut by 5 bases and J by 1 base, with 18 bases left in between. Germline lookup yields CDR1 LNHDA and CDR2 SQIVND (reference sequence). Here the CDR3 reads CASSVTGSLVSNQPQHF. The CDR3, as DNA: TGTGCCAGTAGTGTTACAGGGAGTCTTGTAAGCAATCAGCCCCAGCATTTT.

This clonotype has more than one count but fewer than ten. Since a much larger clone is just one base distant, this may be a read error. V usage is TRBV2 and J usage is TRBJ2-3; D might be TRBD1 (6 bases). The CDR3 contains 13 residues. Germline-derived CDR1 and CDR2 are SNHLY and FYNNEI. In DNA form, the CDR3 reads TGTGTCAGCAGTCGTTCGACAGGAGATACGCAGTATTTT. As protein: CVSSRSTGDTQYF.

This clonotype showed up many times. The chain links TRBV20-1 to TRBJ2-7, with 8 positions matching TRBD2. Trimming cost V 2 bases and J 2 bases; bases outside gene matches: 8. The CDR3 has 15 residues. Germline CDR1 DFQATT, CDR2 SNEGSKA (reference sequence). As DNA, the CDR3 is TGCAGTGCTAGAAAAGCGGGGGCGGTAACCTACGAGCAGTACTTC. Translated: CSARKAGAVTYEQYF.

In regard to this clonotype: A junction boundary mismatches the germline segment, possibly from a read error. V gene TRBV11-2 combines with J gene TRBJ2-3; D may be TRBD1 (5 bases). The CDR3 loop spans 13 amino acids. Germline V CDR1 and CDR2: SGHAT, FQNNGV. The CDR3 is CASSLVDPAQQDF. For the CDR3, the DNA is TGTGCCAGCAGCTTAGTAGACCCCGCCCAACAGGATTTT.

This clonotype has a count of ten or more. The rearrangement uses TRBV18 and TRBJ2-1; 13 bases are a match to TRBD2. There are 15 residues in the CDR3. The V segment lost 6 bases and the J segment 10 bases; nucleotides outside the gene matches: 9. CDR1 is KGHSH, CDR2 LQKENI, per germline. The CDR3 nucleotides are TGTGCCAGCTCGCAACTAGCGGGGGGGCCTCAGGAGCAGTTCTTC. It codes for CASSQLAGGPQEQFF.

This sequence joins TRBV4-1 and TRBJ1-2; 11 bases are a match to TRBD1. This CDR3 spans 15 amino acids. V was clipped by 1 base and J by 6 bases; unmatched bases: 4. Germline V gene lookup returns CDR1 MGHRA and CDR2 YSYEKL. CDR3 bases: TGCGCCAGCAGCCAAGTCTGGACAGGGGGCGATGGCTACACCTTC. It encodes CASSQVWTGGDGYTF.

This clonotype was recorded at least ten times. The chain is built from TRBV7-3 and TRBJ2-2; D possibly corresponds to TRBD1 (6 bases). The CDR3 covers 13 residues. V lost 5 bases to trimming and J lost 5 bases, with 9 bases between them. CDR1 and CDR2 (germline): SGHTA, FQGTGA. CDR3 loop: CASSGGQTGELFF. CDR3 nucleotides: TGTGCCAGCAGCGGCGGACAGACCGGGGAGCTGTTTTTT.

This clonotype was picked up many times. V usage is TRBV7-9 and J usage is TRBJ2-7; D is uncertain. CDR1 and CDR2 from the germline V gene are SEHNR and FQNEAQ (reference sequence). There are 14 residues in the CDR3. V gave up 1 base and J gave up 3 bases, with 10 bases separating them. CDR3 residues: CASSLGLELYEQYF. CDR3 bases: TGTGCCAGCAGCTTAGGATTGGAACTCTACGAGCAGTACTTC.